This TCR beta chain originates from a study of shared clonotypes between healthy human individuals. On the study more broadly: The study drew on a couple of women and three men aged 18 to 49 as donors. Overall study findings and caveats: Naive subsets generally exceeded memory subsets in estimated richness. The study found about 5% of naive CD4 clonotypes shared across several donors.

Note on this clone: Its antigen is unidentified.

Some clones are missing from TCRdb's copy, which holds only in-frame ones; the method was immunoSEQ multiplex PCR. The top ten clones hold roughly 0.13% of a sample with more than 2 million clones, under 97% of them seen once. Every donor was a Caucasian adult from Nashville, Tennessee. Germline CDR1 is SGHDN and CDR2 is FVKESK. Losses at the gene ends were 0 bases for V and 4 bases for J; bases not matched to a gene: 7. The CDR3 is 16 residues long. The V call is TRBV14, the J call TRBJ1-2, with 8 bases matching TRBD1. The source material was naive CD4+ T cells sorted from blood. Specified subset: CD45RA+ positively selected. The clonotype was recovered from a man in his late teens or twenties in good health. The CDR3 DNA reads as TGTGCCAGCAGCCAAGACCTCAGGGGGCTGGGCTATGGCTACACCTTC. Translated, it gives CASSQDLRGLGYGYTF.